The source of this T cell receptor beta chain is a study of blood T cell repertoires in COVID-19. Study-level information: T cells, B-cell-depleted T cells, or PBMCs supplied cDNA or gDNA.

Trimming took 2 bases from V and 2 from J, leaving 11 bases between them. Germline loops: CDR1 SGHRS, CDR2 YFSETQ. This CDR3 region has 14 residues. Authors' methods: Estimation of nucleated cell counts was performed using reference gene primer amplification. Profiled with immunoSEQ multiplex PCR; TCRdb holds only in-frame clones, not every one. V and J calls and clone size are those listed in that table; D and trimming were worked out from the DNA. The table lists 120,000 or so clones, approximately 90% of them singletons. The chain couples TRBV5-1 to TRBJ2-7, with a weak D call TRBD1 (5 bases). Sequenced sample: peripheral blood. The receptor was derived from a human donor in a cohort sampled during active COVID-19. The CDR3 DNA reads TGCGCCAGCAGCTTTGGGCAGGGTACCTACGAGCAGTACTTC. It is translated as CASSFGQGTYEQYF.